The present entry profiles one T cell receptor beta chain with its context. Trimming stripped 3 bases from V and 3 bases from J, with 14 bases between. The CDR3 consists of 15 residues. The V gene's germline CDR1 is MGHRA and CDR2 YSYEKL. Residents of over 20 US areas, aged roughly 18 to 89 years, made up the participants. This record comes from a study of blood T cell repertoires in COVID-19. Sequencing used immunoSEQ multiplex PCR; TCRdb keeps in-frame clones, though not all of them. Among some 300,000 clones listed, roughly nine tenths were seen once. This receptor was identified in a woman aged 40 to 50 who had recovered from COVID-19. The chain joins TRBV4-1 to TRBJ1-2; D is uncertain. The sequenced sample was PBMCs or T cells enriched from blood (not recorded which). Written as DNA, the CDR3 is TGCGCCAGCAGCCAGTTTGAAGGGCGGGACTATGGCTACACCTTC. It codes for CASSQFEGRDYGYTF.